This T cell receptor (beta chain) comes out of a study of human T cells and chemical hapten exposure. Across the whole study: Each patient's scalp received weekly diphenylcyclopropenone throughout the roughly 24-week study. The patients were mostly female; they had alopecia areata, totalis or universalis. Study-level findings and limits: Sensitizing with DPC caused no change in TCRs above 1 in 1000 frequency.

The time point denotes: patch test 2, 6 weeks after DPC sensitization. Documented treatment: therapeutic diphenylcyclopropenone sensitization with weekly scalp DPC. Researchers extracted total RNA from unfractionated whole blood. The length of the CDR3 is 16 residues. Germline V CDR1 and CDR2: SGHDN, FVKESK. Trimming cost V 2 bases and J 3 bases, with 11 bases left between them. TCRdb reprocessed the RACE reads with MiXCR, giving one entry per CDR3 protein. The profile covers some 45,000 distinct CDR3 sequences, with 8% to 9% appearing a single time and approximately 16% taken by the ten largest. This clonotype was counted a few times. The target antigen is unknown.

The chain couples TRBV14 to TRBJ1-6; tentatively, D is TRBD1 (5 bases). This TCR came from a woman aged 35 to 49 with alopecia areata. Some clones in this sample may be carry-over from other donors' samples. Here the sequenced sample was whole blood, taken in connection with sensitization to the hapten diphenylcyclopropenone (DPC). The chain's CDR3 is CASSQSGTLYNSPLHF. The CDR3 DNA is TGTGCCAGCAGCCAATCCGGGACCCTCTATAATTCACCCCTCCACTTT. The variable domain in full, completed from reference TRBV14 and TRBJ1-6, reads EAGVTQFPSHSVIEKGQTVTLRCDPISGHDNLYWYRRVMGKEIKFLLHFVKESKQDESGMPNNRFLAERTGGTYSTLKVQPAELEDSGVYFCASSQSGTLYNSPLHFGNGTRLTVT.